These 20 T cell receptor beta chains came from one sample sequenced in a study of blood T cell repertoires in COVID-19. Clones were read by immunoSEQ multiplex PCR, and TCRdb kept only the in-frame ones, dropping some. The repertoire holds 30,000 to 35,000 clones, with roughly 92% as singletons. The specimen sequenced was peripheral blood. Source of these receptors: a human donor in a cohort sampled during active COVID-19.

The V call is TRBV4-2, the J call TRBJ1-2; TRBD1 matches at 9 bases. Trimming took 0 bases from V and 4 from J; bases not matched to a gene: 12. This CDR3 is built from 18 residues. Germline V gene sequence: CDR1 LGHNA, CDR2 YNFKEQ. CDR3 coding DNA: TGTGCCAGCAGCCAAGAGCGGACAGGGGCTAATCATATCTATGGCTACACCTTC. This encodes CASSQERTGANHIYGYTF.

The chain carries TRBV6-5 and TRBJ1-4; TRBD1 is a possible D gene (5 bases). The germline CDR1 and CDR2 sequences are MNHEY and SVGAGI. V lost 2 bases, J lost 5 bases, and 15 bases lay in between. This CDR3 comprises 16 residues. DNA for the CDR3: TGTGCCAGCAGTTACCGTACCCAGGGTACGAATGAAAAACTGTTTTTT. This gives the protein CASSYRTQGTNEKLFF.

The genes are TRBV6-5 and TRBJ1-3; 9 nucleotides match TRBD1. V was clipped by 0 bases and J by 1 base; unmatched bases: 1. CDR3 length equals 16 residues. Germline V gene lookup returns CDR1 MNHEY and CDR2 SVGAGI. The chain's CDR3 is CASSYSGTGSGNTIYF. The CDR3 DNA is TGTGCCAGCAGTTACTCGGGGACAGGGTCTGGAAACACCATATATTTT.

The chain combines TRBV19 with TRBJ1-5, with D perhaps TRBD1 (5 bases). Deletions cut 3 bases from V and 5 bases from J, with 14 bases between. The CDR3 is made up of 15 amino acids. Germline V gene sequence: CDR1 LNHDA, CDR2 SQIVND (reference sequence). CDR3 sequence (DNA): TGTGCCAGTAGTATGCTCGCCCGGGACTATCAGCCCCAGCATTTT. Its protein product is CASSMLARDYQPQHF.

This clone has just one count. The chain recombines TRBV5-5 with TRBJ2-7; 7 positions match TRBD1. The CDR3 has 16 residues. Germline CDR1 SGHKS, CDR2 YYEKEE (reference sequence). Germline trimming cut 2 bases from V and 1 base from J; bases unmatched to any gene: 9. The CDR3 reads CASSFPSPGQSYEQYF. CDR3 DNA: TGTGCCAGCAGCTTCCCATCCCCGGGACAGTCCTACGAGCAGTACTTC.

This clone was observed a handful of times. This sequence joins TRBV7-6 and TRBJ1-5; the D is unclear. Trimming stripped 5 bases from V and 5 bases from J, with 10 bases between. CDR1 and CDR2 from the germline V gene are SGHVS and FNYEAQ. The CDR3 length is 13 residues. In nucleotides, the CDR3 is TGTGCCAGCAGCATAGGTCATCATCAGCCCCAGCATTTT. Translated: CASSIGHHQPQHF.

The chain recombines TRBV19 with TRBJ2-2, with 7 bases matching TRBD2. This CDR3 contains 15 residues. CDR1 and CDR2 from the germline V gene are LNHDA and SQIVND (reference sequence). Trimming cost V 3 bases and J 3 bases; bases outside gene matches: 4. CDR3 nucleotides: TGTGCCAGTAGTATCGGCGGGGGAGACACCGGGGAGCTGTTTTTT. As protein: CASSIGGGDTGELFF. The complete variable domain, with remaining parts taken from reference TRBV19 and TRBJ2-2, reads DGGITQSPKYLFRKEGQNVTLSCEQNLNHDAMYWYRQDPGQGLRLIYYSQIVNDFQKGDIAEGYSVSREKKESFPLTVTSAQKNPTAFYLCASSIGGGDTGELFFGEGSRLTVL.

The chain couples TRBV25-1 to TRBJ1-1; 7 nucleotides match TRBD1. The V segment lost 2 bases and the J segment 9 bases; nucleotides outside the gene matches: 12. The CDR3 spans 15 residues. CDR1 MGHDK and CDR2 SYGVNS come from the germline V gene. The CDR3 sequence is CASSEQTGILSKAFF. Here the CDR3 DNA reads TGTGCCAGCAGTGAACAGACAGGGATTCTCTCGAAAGCTTTCTTT.

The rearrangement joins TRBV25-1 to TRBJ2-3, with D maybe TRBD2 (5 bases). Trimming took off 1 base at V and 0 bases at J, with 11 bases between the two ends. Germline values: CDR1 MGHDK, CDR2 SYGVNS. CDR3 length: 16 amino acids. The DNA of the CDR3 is TGTGCCAGCAGTGAATCGGGAAGCGGAAGCACAGATACGCAGTATTTT. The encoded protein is CASSESGSGSTDTQYF.

The CDR3 nucleotides are TGCGCCAGCAGCTGGACAGGATTGAACACTGAAGCTTTCTTT. Protein: CASSWTGLNTEAFF. The rearrangement links TRBV5-1 to TRBJ1-1, with TRBD1 identical over 7 bases. The germline CDR1 and CDR2 sequences are SGHRS and YFSETQ. This CDR3 region has 14 residues. The J segment lost 0 bases and the V segment lost 3 bases, leaving 2 bases of the junction unmatched.

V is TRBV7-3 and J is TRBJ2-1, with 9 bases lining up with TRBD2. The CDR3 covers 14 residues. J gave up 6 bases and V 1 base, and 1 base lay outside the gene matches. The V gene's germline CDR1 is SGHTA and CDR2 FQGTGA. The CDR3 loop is CASSLISGSNEQFF. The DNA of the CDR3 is TGTGCCAGCAGCTTAATTAGCGGGAGCAATGAGCAGTTCTTC.

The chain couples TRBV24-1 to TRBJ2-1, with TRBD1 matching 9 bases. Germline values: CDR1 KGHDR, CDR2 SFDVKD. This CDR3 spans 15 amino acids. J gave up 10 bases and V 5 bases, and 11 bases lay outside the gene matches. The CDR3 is CATSAEGQGRGEQFF. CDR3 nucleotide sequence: TGTGCCACCAGTGCCGAGGGACAGGGTAGAGGCGAGCAGTTCTTC.

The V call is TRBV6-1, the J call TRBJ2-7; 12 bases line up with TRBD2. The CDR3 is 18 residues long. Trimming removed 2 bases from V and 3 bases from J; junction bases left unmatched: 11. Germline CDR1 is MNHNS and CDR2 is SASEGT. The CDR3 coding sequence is TGTGCCAGCAGTGAACAATTGACTAGCGGGGGCGTTGACTACGAGCAGTACTTC. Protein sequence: CASSEQLTSGGVDYEQYF.

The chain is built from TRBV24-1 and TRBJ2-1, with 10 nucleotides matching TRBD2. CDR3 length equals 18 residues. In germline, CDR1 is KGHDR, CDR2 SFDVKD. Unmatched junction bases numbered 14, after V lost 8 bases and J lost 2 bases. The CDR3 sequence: CATTNTYSGGPPYNEQFF. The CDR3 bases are TGTGCCACCACCAATACCTATAGCGGGGGGCCCCCCTACAATGAGCAGTTCTTC.

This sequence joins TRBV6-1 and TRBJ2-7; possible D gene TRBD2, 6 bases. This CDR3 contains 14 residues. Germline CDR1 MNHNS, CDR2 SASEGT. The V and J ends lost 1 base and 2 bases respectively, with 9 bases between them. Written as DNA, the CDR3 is TGTGCCAGCAGTGAAGGAGGAGGGACCTACGAGCAGTACTTC. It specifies CASSEGGGTYEQYF.

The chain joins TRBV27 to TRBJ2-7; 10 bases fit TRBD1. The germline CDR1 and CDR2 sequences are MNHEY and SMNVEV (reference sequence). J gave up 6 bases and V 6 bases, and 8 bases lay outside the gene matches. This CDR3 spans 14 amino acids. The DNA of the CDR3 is TGTGCCAGCAGCCTCCGGGACAGGGGCTCCGAGCAGTACTTC. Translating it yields CASSLRDRGSEQYF.

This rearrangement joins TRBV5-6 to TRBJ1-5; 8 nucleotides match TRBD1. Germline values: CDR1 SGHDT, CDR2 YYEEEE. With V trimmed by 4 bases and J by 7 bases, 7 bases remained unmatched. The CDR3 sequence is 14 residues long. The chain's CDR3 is CASSPGQGGQPQHF. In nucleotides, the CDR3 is TGTGCCAGCAGCCCAGGACAGGGAGGCCAGCCCCAGCATTTT.

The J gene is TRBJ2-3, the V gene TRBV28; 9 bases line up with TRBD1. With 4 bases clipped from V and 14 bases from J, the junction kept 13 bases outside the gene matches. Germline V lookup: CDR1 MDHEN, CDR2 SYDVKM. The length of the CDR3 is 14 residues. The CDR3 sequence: CASSSSGFTGGLYF. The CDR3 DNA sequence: TGTGCCAGCAGTTCCTCTGGATTTACAGGGGGCCTGTATTTT.

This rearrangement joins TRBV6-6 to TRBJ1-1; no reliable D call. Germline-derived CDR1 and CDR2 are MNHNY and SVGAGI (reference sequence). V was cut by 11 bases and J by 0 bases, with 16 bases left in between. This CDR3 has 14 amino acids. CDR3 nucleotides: TGTGCCGCGGCCTCCCCCCCCATGAACACTGAAGCTTTCTTT. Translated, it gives CAAASPPMNTEAFF.

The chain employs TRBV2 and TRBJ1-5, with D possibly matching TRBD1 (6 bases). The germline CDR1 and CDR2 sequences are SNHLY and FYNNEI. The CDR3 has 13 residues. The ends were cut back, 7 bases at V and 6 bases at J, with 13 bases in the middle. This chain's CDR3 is CASTTGNGQPQHF. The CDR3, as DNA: TGTGCCAGCACCACAGGGAACGGTCAGCCCCAGCATTTT. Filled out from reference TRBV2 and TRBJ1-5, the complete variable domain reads EPEVTQTPSHQVTQMGQEVILRCVPISNHLYFYWYRQILGQKVEFLVSFYNNEISEKSEIFDDQFSVERPDGSNFTLKIRSTKLEDSAMYFCASTTGNGQPQHFGDGTRLSIL.